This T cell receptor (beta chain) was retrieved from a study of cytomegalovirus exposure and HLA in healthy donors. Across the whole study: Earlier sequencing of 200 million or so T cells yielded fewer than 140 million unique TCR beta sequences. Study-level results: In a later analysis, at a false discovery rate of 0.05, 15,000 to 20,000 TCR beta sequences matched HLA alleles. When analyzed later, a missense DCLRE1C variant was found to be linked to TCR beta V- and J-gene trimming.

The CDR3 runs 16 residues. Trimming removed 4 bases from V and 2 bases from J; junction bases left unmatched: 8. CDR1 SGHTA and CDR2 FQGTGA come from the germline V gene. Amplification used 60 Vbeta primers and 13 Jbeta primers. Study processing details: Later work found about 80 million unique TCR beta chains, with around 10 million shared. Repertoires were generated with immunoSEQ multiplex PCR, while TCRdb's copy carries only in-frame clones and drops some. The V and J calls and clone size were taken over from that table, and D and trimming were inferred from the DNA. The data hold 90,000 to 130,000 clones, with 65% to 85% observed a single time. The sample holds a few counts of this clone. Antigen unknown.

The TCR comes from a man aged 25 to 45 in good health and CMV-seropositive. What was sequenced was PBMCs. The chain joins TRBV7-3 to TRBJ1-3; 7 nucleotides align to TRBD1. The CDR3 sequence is CASSSTGEIPGNTIYF. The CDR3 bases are TGTGCCAGCAGCTCAACAGGGGAAATTCCTGGAAACACCATATATTTT.